Only one count was recorded for the clone carrying this T cell receptor beta chain. The authors' processing: Amplified reference gene primers provided the basis for estimating nucleated cell counts. The method was immunoSEQ multiplex PCR; TCRdb's version includes in-frame clones alone and lacks a portion of them. V and J calls and clone size are as listed in that table; D and trimming were resolved from the DNA. The table records around 300,000 clones, around nine tenths of them present only once. This sample is drawn from a study of blood T cell repertoires in COVID-19. Whole-study context: PBMCs, B-cell-depleted T cells, or T cells provided the cDNA or gDNA that made up the material.

Trimming shortened V by 7 bases and J by 9 bases, and 19 bases separated the two germline ends. This CDR3 is 15 amino acids long. Germline V lookup: CDR1 LGHNT, CDR2 FRNRAP. The receptor was isolated from a middle-aged man with acute or convalescent COVID-19. The chain links TRBV12-5 to TRBJ2-6, with D unresolved. The sequenced material came from peripheral blood. The CDR3 reads CASAADIRAFNVLTF. The CDR3 bases are TGTGCTAGTGCCGCCGATATAAGAGCCTTCAACGTCCTGACTTTC.